This TCR beta chain derives from a study of shared clonotypes between healthy human individuals. The overall study: Sampling drew on donors who were a couple of women and a few men aged 18 to 49. Study observations and caveats: Tissues were not sampled, only blood, and their repertoires likely differ. What rarefaction showed was incomplete sorted-subset sequencing despite large depth.

In the naive CD8 group, cells lacked CD45RO and were positively selected for CCR7, so terminally differentiated effector memory CD45RA+ cells were left out. All donors were healthy HIV-negative adults lacking recent acute infections or vaccinations. Concerning this clone itself: The antigen is not known. This specimen includes other DNA sequences encoding the same CDR3.

Trimming cost V 2 bases and J 0 bases, with 8 bases left between them. Germline assignment: CDR1 MNHEY and CDR2 SMNVEV (reference sequence). This CDR3 contains 14 residues. TCRdb's table, derived via immunoSEQ multiplex PCR, lists solely in-frame clones and lacks some. The sample includes around 2,000,000 clones, approximately 95% of them seen just once. V is TRBV27 and J is TRBJ2-7; a weak D match, TRBD2 (5 bases). The sequenced sample consisted of naive CD8+ T cells sorted from blood. The sequence came from a man younger than 35 in good health. The CDR3: CASSLTGFSYEQYF. CDR3 sequence (DNA): TGTGCCAGCAGTTTAACGGGGTTCTCCTACGAGCAGTACTTC.